This T cell receptor beta chain was retrieved from a study of neoadjuvant anti-PD-1 for oral cavity cancer (dated by TCRdb to the early 2020s). With respect to the entire study: Three to four biweekly doses of nivolumab at 3 mg/kg were mostly administered to patients before curative-intent surgical resection. A fourth nivolumab dose was given around day 43 to patients without progression, and definitive surgical resection was performed in those patients on days 50-56. The parent correlative cohort had about 11 patients and a response rate of roughly 34%. Under RECIST 1.1, a patient counted as a responder if showing complete response, partial response or stable disease, and as a non-responder if showing progression. General findings and caveats noted by the study authors: Only a few patients per response group were included in the TCR analyses, and larger cohorts for validation were called for by the authors. Within PBMCs, T cell clonality (Gini index) was significantly higher in non-responders than responders after neoadjuvant nivolumab. Higher pretreatment blood TCRbeta clonality and lower post-treatment tumor TCRbeta clonality were correlated with higher pretreatment blood Treg/Th17 ratios.

A remark on this clone: It has no known antigen specificity. No base-level quality is on record; no much larger clone is a single base apart.

The germline V gene encodes CDR1 SGHRS and CDR2 YFSETQ. At the junction V is shortened by 7 bases and J by 0 bases, with 14 bases in between. Reading from cysteine to phenylalanine, the CDR3 counts 14 amino acids. CDR3 DNA is the only sequence kept; it has 42 bases, read in frame from the first base. Taken with the paper, the label for time point translates to: after neoadjuvant nivolumab, at surgical resection. Patients were newly diagnosed with stage II-IVA oral cavity squamous cell carcinoma and had received no prior systemic or radiation treatment. The cohort was made up of patients with locally advanced, HPV-negative oral cavity squamous cell carcinoma. No culture maintenance or expansion was done, as the peripheral blood mononuclear cells went straight to analysis. Samples were obtained from a longitudinal correlative study of a single-arm phase II trial of neoadjuvant nivolumab in oral cavity squamous cell carcinoma. Subject-matched pre- and post-treatment PBMCs and tumors from three responders and three non-responders underwent genomic DNA-based TCRbeta sequencing. Peripheral blood mononuclear cells were drawn once before nivolumab treatment and a second time after treatment, when surgery took place. Genomic DNA was isolated from PBMCs using the Maxwell RSC DNA from Cells kit.

For deep sequencing of PBMC libraries, mostly 450 to 500 ng of input genomic DNA was used, and six replicates were run per sample. The immunoSEQ hsTCRbeta kit was used to prepare TCRbeta libraries according to the manufacturer's instructions. An Illumina NovaSeq 6000 S4 flow cell was used to sequence the final libraries, which had first been combined to 3 nM. In the source study's methods: The immunoSEQ Analyzer handled quality control and preprocessing of the raw data. The analysis was restricted to productive rearrangements, with each unique CDR3 amino acid sequence defining a clonotype. Repertoire clonality was estimated as the Gini-Simpson index, computed with the R package tcR. Student's t test was used to compare Gini indices, and Pearson correlation was used to assess associations with tumor size change. This immuneACCESS table, as held by TCRdb, lists in-frame sequences with V and J called but not all clones. Of the missing ones, under half trace to an unresolved V gene in checked studies; the others have no known cause. V and J calls and clone size come straight from that table; D and trimming were deduced from the DNA. Here the sample has approximately 68,000 clones; around 85% occur a single time. The ten most abundant clones make up 2.5% to 3% of the sample.

The V gene is TRBV5-1 and the J gene is TRBJ2-7; 6 matching bases give a weak D call of TRBD2. Source: PBMCs, taken after nivolumab (anti-PD-1) treatment. This TCR was recovered from a person aged 35-80 years with oral cavity squamous cell carcinoma. The DNA sequence is TGCGCCAGCGGGCTAGCGCGAAGCTCCTACGAGCAGTACTTC. This yields the protein CASGLARSSYEQYF.